The 29 T cell receptor beta chains presented below share a single source sample, sequenced in a study of T cells after yellow fever vaccination. TCRdb re-called the 5' RACE reads through MiXCR, storing one row per CDR3 protein. The sample has approximately 85,000 distinct CDR3 sequences, about an eighth seen once. The source was CD8+ T cells not binding an NS4B(214-222) dextramer, sorted from PBMCs, collected 20 to 25 days after the first yellow fever vaccination. These receptor sequences come from a young man who received the YFV17D yellow fever vaccine.

This clonotype was detected many times. This chain connects TRBV7-2 to TRBJ2-1; 10 bases match TRBD2. Trimming cost V 5 bases and J 2 bases; bases outside gene matches: 3. The germline V gene has CDR1 SGHTA and CDR2 FQGNSA. This CDR3 is built from 15 residues. In DNA, the CDR3 is TGTGCCAGCAGCGTCCTAGCGGGGGCCTACAATGAGCAGTTCTTC. Amino acid sequence: CASSVLAGAYNEQFF.

The gene calls are TRBV6-2 or TRBV6-3 and TRBJ2-7, with 8 bases fitting TRBD2. Germline CDR1 is MNHEY and CDR2 is SVGEGT. The CDR3 has 13 amino acids. Unmatched junction bases numbered 2, after V lost 2 bases and J lost 5 bases. The CDR3 is CASSYDGGDEQYF. CDR3 nucleotides: TGTGCCAGCAGTTACGACGGGGGGGACGAGCAGTACTTC.

This clonotype appeared a few times. The chain employs TRBV29-1 and TRBJ2-1; no reliable D call. The CDR3 consists of 10 residues. V lost 5 bases, J lost 9 bases, and 8 bases lay in between. The germline V gene has CDR1 SQVTM and CDR2 ANQGSEA. The CDR3 region is CSVYHSEQFF. In DNA, the CDR3 is TGCAGCGTTTATCACAGTGAGCAGTTCTTC.

This CDR3 is CASSSRDSSTDTQYF. The CDR3 bases are TGTGCCAGCAGCTCTCGGGACAGCAGCACAGATACGCAGTATTTT. The gene calls are TRBV9 and TRBJ2-3; 7 bases agree with TRBD1. CDR1 SGDLS and CDR2 YYNGEE come from the germline V gene. CDR3 length: 15 amino acids. Trimming at V came to 4 bases and at J to 0 bases, leaving 5 bases not matched to a gene.

This clonotype has a handful of counts. This chain connects TRBV7-9 to TRBJ2-7, with D possibly matching TRBD1 (5 bases). Germline lookup yields CDR1 SEHNR and CDR2 FQNEAQ (reference sequence). Trimming pared 4 bases from V and 0 bases from J, leaving 13 bases between. The CDR3 sequence is 15 residues long. CDR3 nucleotides: TGTGCCAGCAGCTGGGGCAGAACCTCCTCCTACGAGCAGTACTTC. Its translation is CASSWGRTSSYEQYF.

The J gene is TRBJ2-5, the V gene TRBV4-1, with D possibly TRBD2 on 6 matching bases. V dropped 1 base and J dropped 2 bases, with 17 bases sitting between them. The CDR3 runs to 17 residues. CDR1 and CDR2 (germline): MGHRA, YSYEKL. This CDR3 reads CASSQGFRGFSQETQYF. For the CDR3, the DNA is TGCGCCAGCAGCCAAGGATTCCGGGGGTTTTCACAAGAGACCCAGTACTTC.

The chain joins TRBV27 to TRBJ2-7; D tentatively reads TRBD1 or TRBD2 (6 bases each). The germline V gene encodes CDR1 MNHEY and CDR2 SMNVEV (reference sequence). Trimming stripped 3 bases from V and 3 bases from J, with 12 bases between. CDR3 length equals 14 residues. CDR3 residues: CASSLAGHRYEQYF. The CDR3 DNA reads TGTGCCAGCAGTTTGGCGGGACACCGCTACGAGCAGTACTTC.

This clonotype has a handful of counts. The chain joins TRBV4-1 to TRBJ2-7, with 8 positions matching TRBD1. V shed 5 bases and J 2 bases; nucleotides not matched to a gene: 8. The CDR3 sequence is 15 residues long. The germline gives CDR1 MGHRA, CDR2 YSYEKL. In DNA, the CDR3 is TGCGCCAGCAGCATCCGACAGGGGTTACCCTACGAGCAGTACTTC. Amino acid sequence: CASSIRQGLPYEQYF.

In this sample, this clonotype turned up a few times. V is TRBV4-3 and J is TRBJ1-1; 8 positions agree with TRBD1. CDR1 is LGHNA and CDR2 is YSLEER in the germline V gene. Germline trimming cut 2 bases from V and 4 bases from J; bases unmatched to any gene: 3. CDR3 length: 14 residues. The CDR3 DNA reads TGCGCCAGCAGCCAACAAGACAGGGGCACTGAAGCTTTCTTT. Its translation: CASSQQDRGTEAFF.

This clonotype was counted only a few times. The chain joins TRBV4-1 to TRBJ2-2; possibly TRBD1 for D (6 bases). The CDR3 runs 15 residues. Germline CDR1 is MGHRA and CDR2 is YSYEKL. V lost 4 bases to trimming and J lost 5 bases, with 14 bases between them. The CDR3 protein is CASSLQGYVTGELFF. CDR3 bases: TGCGCCAGCAGCCTACAGGGATACGTTACCGGGGAGCTGTTTTTT.

This chain uses TRBV9 with TRBJ1-2; D gene unclear. Germline assignment: CDR1 SGDLS and CDR2 YYNGEE. The V end lost 2 bases, the J end lost 2 bases, and 13 bases lay between the germline ends. The CDR3 runs to 15 residues. CDR3 loop: CASSVAETVNYGYTF. CDR3 in DNA: TGTGCCAGCAGCGTTGCCGAAACGGTGAACTATGGCTACACCTTC.

This clonotype was observed many times. The genes are TRBV12-3 or TRBV12-4 and TRBJ1-2; D unresolved. V shed 4 bases and J shed 2 bases, with 11 bases lying between them. The CDR3 runs 14 residues. The CDR3 region has the DNA TGTGCCAGCAGTTCGGGGTTGAAAAACTATGGCTACACCTTC. Its translation is CASSSGLKNYGYTF.

This clonotype was observed a few times. The chain is built from TRBV4-3 and TRBJ2-2; D unclear. V dropped 5 bases and J dropped 1 base, with 14 bases sitting between them. Germline CDR1 and CDR2: LGHNA and YSLEER. The CDR3 loop spans 16 amino acids. Written as DNA, the CDR3 is TGCGCCAGCAGCTATGTAGCCTGGGAGAACACCGGGGAGCTGTTTTTT. It encodes CASSYVAWENTGELFF.

The CDR3 sequence: CSAAGGQVYSYGYTF. In nucleotides, the CDR3 is TGCAGCGCCGCCGGCGGGCAGGTATACAGCTATGGCTACACCTTC. The rearrangement joins TRBV29-1 to TRBJ1-2; D is uncertain. Per the germline V gene, CDR1 is SQVTM and CDR2 is ANQGSEA. CDR3 size: 15 residues. The V gene lost 7 bases and the J gene lost 4 bases, with 22 bases spanning the gap.

J is TRBJ2-4 and V is TRBV20-1, with 8 bases aligning to TRBD2. The trim removed 3 bases at V and 8 bases at J, leaving 9 bases unmatched. This CDR3 region has 14 residues. Germline lookup yields CDR1 DFQATT and CDR2 SNEGSKA (reference sequence). For the CDR3, the DNA is TGCAGTGCTAGGGAAGCGGGGCGGGAGGACATTCAGTACTTC. Residues: CSAREAGREDIQYF.

The rearrangement joins TRBV4-1 to TRBJ2-1; 8 bases match TRBD1. Trimming cost V 7 bases and J 15 bases; bases outside gene matches: 2. Germline CDR1 is MGHRA and CDR2 is YSYEKL. The CDR3 length is 9 residues. The CDR3 is CASKDRAFF. CDR3 nucleotides: TGCGCCAGCAAGGACAGGGCGTTCTTC.

The sample holds many counts of this clonotype. V is TRBV4-2 and J is TRBJ1-4, with 11 bases aligning to TRBD1. Losses at the gene ends were 0 bases for V and 7 bases for J; bases not matched to a gene: 4. This CDR3 spans 16 amino acids. Germline V gives CDR1 LGHNA, CDR2 YNFKEQ. The CDR3 protein is CASSQDAGTGGEKLFF. The CDR3 region has the DNA TGTGCCAGCAGCCAAGATGCGGGGACAGGGGGTGAAAAACTGTTTTTT.

The chain is built from TRBV6-1 and TRBJ1-2; D is possibly TRBD1 (5 bases). The CDR3 has 14 amino acids. V was clipped by 6 bases and J by 5 bases, with 16 bases between them. The germline V gene encodes CDR1 MNHNS and CDR2 SASEGT. Here the CDR3 reads CASSLSAGGYGYTF. CDR3 coding DNA: TGTGCCAGCAGCCTGAGCGCCGGGGGGTATGGCTACACCTTC.

The chain uses TRBV13 and TRBJ2-5, with a tentative D call TRBD1 (6 bases). The CDR3 is 16 residues long. Germline-derived CDR1 and CDR2 are PRHDT and FYEKMQ (reference sequence). The V end was cut by 4 bases, the J end by 1 base, with 16 bases between. The CDR3 DNA sequence: TGTGCCAGCAGCTACGTCGCAGGGGATATCCAAGAGACCCAGTACTTC. This codes for CASSYVAGDIQETQYF.

The sample holds a few counts of this clonotype. The V and J genes are TRBV13 and TRBJ2-5; 12 bases agree with TRBD2. V lost 6 bases to trimming and J lost 5 bases; unmatched junction nucleotides: 7. The CDR3 extends over 15 amino acids. In germline, CDR1 is PRHDT, CDR2 FYEKMQ (reference sequence). The CDR3 DNA reads TGTGCCAGCAGTTCGACTAGCGGGGGTTTGGAGACCCAGTACTTC. Translation gives CASSSTSGGLETQYF.

This clonotype appeared a few times. The chain combines TRBV15 with TRBJ2-7, with 7 bases that match TRBD1. Unmatched junction bases numbered 7, after V lost 8 bases and J lost 3 bases. Germline V gene lookup returns CDR1 LNHNV and CDR2 YYDKDF (reference sequence). CDR3 length: 13 amino acids. The CDR3 here is CATGVRDSYEQYF. DNA of the CDR3: TGTGCCACCGGGGTCCGGGACAGCTACGAGCAGTACTTC.

The chain uses TRBV25-1 and TRBJ2-3; 7 positions agree with TRBD1. The CDR3 extends over 14 amino acids. Losses at the gene ends were 5 bases for V and 3 bases for J; bases not matched to a gene: 5. The germline V gene encodes CDR1 MGHDK and CDR2 SYGVNS. CDR3 region: CASSTGVGTDTQYF. The CDR3 DNA sequence: TGTGCCAGCAGTACAGGGGTAGGGACAGATACGCAGTATTTT. Variable domain in full (rest from reference TRBV25-1 and TRBJ2-3): EADIYQTPRYLVIGTGKKITLECSQTMGHDKMYWYQQDPGMELHLIHYSYGVNSTEKGDLSSESTVSRIRTEHFPLTLESARPSHTSQYLCASSTGVGTDTQYFGPGTRLTVL.

This clonotype has more than one count but fewer than ten. The V and J genes are TRBV4-1 and TRBJ2-1; D remains ambiguous. The CDR3 has 15 residues. V shed 1 base and J shed 5 bases, with 12 bases lying between them. CDR1 is MGHRA and CDR2 is YSYEKL in the germline V gene. The CDR3 coding sequence is TGCGCCAGCAGCCAAGTGGCGACGGCTAACAATGAGCAGTTCTTC. Its translation is CASSQVATANNEQFF.

This clonotype was counted only a few times. The chain joins TRBV29-1 to TRBJ2-5; TRBD2 is a possible D gene (6 bases). This CDR3 spans 15 amino acids. V lost 1 base to trimming and J lost 2 bases, with 14 bases between them. CDR1 is SQVTM, CDR2 ANQGSEA, per germline. The CDR3 region has the DNA TGCAGCGTTGAAGGGCGACTAGAACAACAAGAGACCCAGTACTTC. Translating it yields CSVEGRLEQQETQYF.

The chain recombines TRBV6-1 with TRBJ2-2, with 8 nucleotides matching TRBD2. CDR1 MNHNS and CDR2 SASEGT come from the germline V gene. This CDR3 has 14 amino acids. Losses at the gene ends were 7 bases for V and 7 bases for J; bases not matched to a gene: 8. The CDR3 is CASIPGLEVGELFF. The CDR3 region has the DNA TGTGCCAGCATTCCGGGACTAGAGGTCGGGGAGCTGTTTTTT.

This chain joins TRBV29-1 and TRBJ1-1; D possibly corresponds to TRBD1 (5 bases). Germline CDR1 reads SQVTM; CDR2 reads ANQGSEA. This CDR3 is 12 amino acids long. The germline V and J ends were trimmed by 6 bases and 4 bases, with 12 bases remaining between them. The CDR3 sequence: CSVHRMGTEAFF. CDR3 coding DNA: TGCAGCGTGCACAGGATGGGCACTGAAGCTTTCTTT.

This clonotype was seen only a few times. The chain recombines TRBV6-6 with TRBJ1-1; possibly TRBD1 for D (5 bases). The ends were cut back, 4 bases at V and 8 bases at J, with 14 bases in the middle. This CDR3 has 13 residues. Germline assignment: CDR1 MNHNY and CDR2 SVGAGI (reference sequence). DNA for the CDR3: TGTGCCAGCAGTTCCGGCGGGGACCGGGAAGCTTTCTTT. Translated, it gives CASSSGGDREAFF.

This clonotype has more than one count but fewer than ten. J is TRBJ2-7 and V is TRBV19; D gene ambiguous. The CDR3 totals 13 residues. Germline V gene lookup returns CDR1 LNHDA and CDR2 SQIVND (reference sequence). V lost 5 bases and J lost 5, with 13 bases in between. The chain's CDR3 is CASSSRTADEQYF. CDR3 coding DNA: TGTGCCAGTAGTTCAAGGACGGCCGACGAGCAGTACTTC.

This clonotype was observed a few times. This chain connects TRBV11-2 to TRBJ1-1; D remains unclear. This CDR3 has 17 amino acids. V was trimmed by 0 bases and J by 1 base, leaving 15 bases between them. The germline V gene has CDR1 SGHAT and CDR2 FQNNGV. The CDR3 nucleotides are TGTGCCAGCAGCTTAGATTACATAGGCCGCTGGAACACTGAAGCTTTCTTT. Translated, it gives CASSLDYIGRWNTEAFF. Using reference TRBV11-2 and TRBJ1-1 for the parts outside the CDR3, the full variable domain is EAGVAQSPRYKIIEKRQSVAFWCNPISGHATLYWYQQILGQGPKLLIQFQNNGVVDDSQLPKDRFSAERLKGVDSTLKIQPAKLEDSAVYLCASSLDYIGRWNTEAFFGQGTRLTVV.